This T cell receptor beta chain was found in a study of blood T cell repertoires in COVID-19. Study as a whole: The origin of the acute and convalescent COVID-19 samples was the United States, Italy and Spain. PBMCs, B-cell-depleted T cells, or T cells provided the cDNA or gDNA that made up the material.

Authors' processing steps: Reference gene primer amplification gave estimated nucleated cell counts. Data came from immunoSEQ multiplex PCR; TCRdb stores just in-frame clones and leaves some out. From that table come the V and J calls and clone size; the DNA was used to work out D and trimming. Altogether about 49,000 clones are present, 90% to 95% being singletons, with the ten largest covering approximately 2.8%. Germline V gene data show CDR1 as SGHVT and CDR2 as SQSDAQ. The ends lost 2 bases at V and 7 bases at J; junction bases unmatched: 14. The CDR3 loop spans 17 amino acids. This TCR derives from a human donor in a cohort sampled during active COVID-19. The chain recombines TRBV7-4 with TRBJ1-5; 7 nucleotides align to TRBD1. What was sequenced was peripheral blood. DNA for the CDR3: TGTGCCAGCAGCTTAATAATCAGGGGGTCAACAAGGCAGCCCCAGCATTTT. Its translation is CASSLIIRGSTRQPQHF.